This record concerns one TCR beta chain sequence. The data were obtained in a study of blood T cell repertoires in COVID-19. Libraries were prepared by immunoSEQ multiplex PCR; TCRdb keeps only in-frame clonotypes and omits some of them. Among fewer than 350,000 clones listed, approximately 87% were seen once. The CDR3 totals 15 residues. The J segment lost 5 bases and the V segment lost 6 bases, leaving 8 bases of the junction unmatched. Germline V gene data show CDR1 as MNHEY and CDR2 as SMNVEV (reference sequence). Sequencing was carried out using peripheral blood. This receptor was taken from a woman in her twenties or thirties with COVID-19, enrolled during active disease. The chain combines TRBV27 with TRBJ2-1; 9 bases line up with TRBD2. DNA of the CDR3: TGTGCCAGCAGCCGCCCAGGCGGGGGGGACAATGAGCAGTTCTTC. It translates to CASSRPGGGDNEQFF.